This T cell receptor (beta chain) was retrieved from a study of identifying expanded T cells in peripheral blood. CDR3 size: 14 residues. V was cut by 6 bases and J by 0 bases, with 9 bases left in between. The germline V gene encodes CDR1 MNHNS and CDR2 SASEGT. TCRdb's copy holds only in-frame clones and misses some; the assay was immunoSEQ multiplex PCR. The sample lists 95,000 to 100,000 clones, around 85% occurring once. This chain joins TRBV6-1 and TRBJ1-3; D unclear. The receptor comes from a person aged 18 to 75 in good health. The sequencing input was blood. DNA for the CDR3: TGTGCCAGCAGCCAAGCTTCCTCTGGAAACACCATATATTTT. Amino acids: CASSQASSGNTIYF.